Listed here are 16 T cell receptor beta chains from one sample, sequenced in a study of CD8 T cells in ankylosing spondylitis. TCRdb re-derived calls from the 5' RACE reads in MiXCR, one entry per CDR3 protein. The data hold roughly 250,000 distinct CDR3 sequences, with roughly 8.6% observed a single time. Sequencing was performed on blood, either unsorted or a sorted T cell fraction (not recorded which). These receptors were obtained from a male donor with ankylosing spondylitis or in good health (not recorded which).

This clonotype was seen at least ten times. The J gene is TRBJ1-1, the V gene TRBV9, with D unresolved. Germline CDR1 is SGDLS and CDR2 is YYNGEE. The germline V and J ends were trimmed by 0 bases and 10 bases, with 16 bases remaining between them. The CDR3 spans 14 residues. CDR3 in amino acids: CASSVATGLQGAFF. In DNA form, the CDR3 reads TGTGCCAGCAGCGTAGCTACGGGCCTACAAGGAGCTTTCTTT.

The CDR3 loop is CASSYSGQGASEQYF. The CDR3 nucleotides read TGTGCCAGCAGTTACTCAGGACAGGGGGCTAGCGAGCAGTACTTC. V usage is TRBV6-5 and J usage is TRBJ2-7, with TRBD1 matching 11 bases. J was trimmed by 6 bases and V by 0 bases; bases with no gene match: 4. CDR1 is MNHEY and CDR2 is SVGAGI in the germline V gene. CDR3 size: 15 residues.

In this sample, this clonotype turned up a few times. This chain joins TRBV20-1 and TRBJ2-3, with D possibly matching TRBD2 (6 bases). CDR1 DFQATT and CDR2 SNEGSKA come from the germline V gene (reference sequence). The CDR3 has 14 residues. The V gene lost 2 bases and the J gene lost 4 bases, with 13 bases spanning the gap. The CDR3 spells CSARSSTRPDTQYF. As DNA, the CDR3 is TGCAGTGCTAGATCTTCGACTAGGCCAGATACGCAGTATTTT.

This clonotype was recorded many times. This sequence joins TRBV5-1 and TRBJ2-1; either TRBD1 or TRBD2 may supply D (5 bases each). CDR1 SGHRS and CDR2 YFSETQ come from the germline V gene. V was cut by 4 bases and J by 9 bases, with 23 bases left in between. The CDR3 consists of 16 residues. This CDR3 reads CASSPIRDRATSEQFF. DNA for the CDR3: TGCGCCAGCAGCCCGATCCGGGACCGAGCTACGAGTGAGCAGTTCTTC.

The chain uses TRBV9 and TRBJ2-7, with 7 bases that match TRBD2. The V and J ends lost 4 bases and 5 bases, in that order; junction bases with no gene match: 12. Looked up from germline, CDR1 is SGDLS and CDR2 is YYNGEE. The CDR3 sequence is 15 residues long. The CDR3 DNA reads TGTGCCAGCAGCACCTGGGGAGGGGCGCGCGACGAGCAGTACTTC. Its translation is CASSTWGGARDEQYF.

This clonotype was seen at least ten times. V usage is TRBV7-9 and J usage is TRBJ2-5; 7 bases are shared with TRBD1. Germline V CDR1 and CDR2: SEHNR, FQNEAQ (reference sequence). Losses at the gene ends were 0 bases for V and 4 bases for J; bases not matched to a gene: 5. The CDR3 has 15 amino acids. CDR3 sequence: CASSLADRSGETQYF. In DNA form, the CDR3 reads TGTGCCAGCAGCTTAGCGGACAGGTCCGGAGAGACCCAGTACTTC.

This clonotype was counted ten times or more. The gene calls are TRBV7-8 and TRBJ1-1; perhaps TRBD1 as D (6 bases). This CDR3 is built from 13 residues. Trimming pared 5 bases from V and 8 bases from J, leaving 15 bases between. Germline CDR1 is SGHVS and CDR2 is FQNEAQ. The CDR3 loop is CASSPYDRPEAFF. CDR3 sequence (DNA): TGTGCCAGCAGCCCTTACGACAGGCCGGAAGCTTTCTTT.

V usage is TRBV20-1 and J usage is TRBJ2-1, with 8 bases fitting TRBD2. Per germline, CDR1 DFQATT and CDR2 SNEGSKA (reference sequence). The CDR3 runs to 15 residues. Trimming removed 3 bases from V and 9 bases from J; junction bases left unmatched: 13. CDR3 region: CSARASGGALIEQFF. The CDR3 DNA reads TGCAGTGCTAGGGCTTCGGGGGGGGCTTTGATTGAGCAGTTCTTC.

The chain recombines TRBV12-3 or TRBV12-4 with TRBJ2-3, with 15 bases aligning to TRBD2. V lost 6 bases, J lost 2 bases, and 12 bases stayed unmatched. The CDR3 has 19 residues. CDR3 coding DNA: TGTGCCAGCAGAGGACTAGCGGGGGGGACCTTGCATTCCACAGATACGCAGTATTTT. Its translation: CASRGLAGGTLHSTDTQYF.

There are many counts of this clonotype. V and J are TRBV30 and TRBJ2-7; perhaps TRBD1 as D (5 bases). Germline V gives CDR1 GTSNPN, CDR2 SVGIG (reference sequence). The ends were cut back, 0 bases at V and 2 bases at J, with 11 bases in the middle. The CDR3 covers 14 residues. CDR3 region: CAWSVGSGTYEQYF. In DNA, the CDR3 is TGTGCCTGGAGTGTAGGGTCAGGGACCTACGAGCAGTACTTC.

The sample holds a few counts of this clonotype. The rearrangement uses TRBV5-1 and TRBJ2-1; TRBD2 matches at 15 bases. CDR1 SGHRS and CDR2 YFSETQ come from the germline V gene. The V and J ends lost 0 bases and 2 bases, in that order; junction bases with no gene match: 6. The CDR3 totals 19 residues. CDR3 region: CASSLGGTSGGITYNEQFF. CDR3 bases: TGCGCCAGCAGCTTGGGTGGGACTAGCGGGGGGATAACCTACAATGAGCAGTTCTTC.

The V and J genes are TRBV7-9 and TRBJ2-3, with D possibly being TRBD2 (5 bases). The V end lost 1 base, the J end lost 6 bases, and 17 bases lay between the germline ends. The CDR3 runs to 16 residues. Germline V gene data show CDR1 as SEHNR and CDR2 as FQNEAQ (reference sequence). CDR3 loop: CASSLGNGMYLDTQYF. The CDR3 region has the DNA TGTGCCAGCAGCTTAGGAAACGGGATGTACCTGGATACGCAGTATTTT. The whole variable domain, remainder taken from reference TRBV7-9 and TRBJ2-3, is DTGVSQNPRHKITKRGQNVTFRCDPISEHNRLYWYRQTLGQGPEFLTYFQNEAQLEKSRLLSDRFSAERPKGSFSTLEIQRTEQGDSAMYLCASSLGNGMYLDTQYFGPGTRLTVL.

This clonotype came up many times. V is TRBV7-9 and J is TRBJ1-5, with D perhaps matching TRBD1 (5 bases). Germline values: CDR1 SEHNR, CDR2 FQNEAQ (reference sequence). V lost 8 bases and J 4 bases, leaving 15 bases between the germline ends. This CDR3 is built from 14 residues. The CDR3 nucleotides read TGTGCCAGCCAAATAGGGGAGGGGAATCAGCCCCAGCATTTT. Translation gives CASQIGEGNQPQHF.

The chain employs TRBV21-1 and TRBJ1-1; no DNA check was done on the table's D call, TRBD1. TRBV21-1 is reported as a pseudogene. The CDR3 is 16 residues long. The CDR3 spells CASSKELGAPNTEAFF. For the CDR3, the DNA is TGTGCCAGCAGCAAAGAGTTAGGGGCGCCGAACACTGAAGCTTTCTTT.

This clonotype was observed at least ten times. The rearrangement joins TRBV7-2 to TRBJ2-6, with D unresolved. CDR3 length: 16 residues. Germline loops: CDR1 SGHTA, CDR2 FQGNSA. The ends were cut back, 3 bases at V and 0 bases at J, with 9 bases in the middle. In nucleotides, the CDR3 is TGTGCCAGCAGCTTTATGCACCACTCTGGGGCCAACGTCCTGACTTTC. Encoded protein: CASSFMHHSGANVLTF.

This clonotype was recorded at least ten times. The rearrangement joins TRBV2 to TRBJ2-3; TRBD1 agrees at 7 bases. The CDR3 length is 14 residues. Losses at the gene ends were 5 bases for V and 6 bases for J; bases not matched to a gene: 8. The germline CDR1 and CDR2 sequences are SNHLY and FYNNEI. The CDR3 sequence is CASSFSTGYDTQYF. Written as DNA, the CDR3 is TGTGCCAGCAGTTTCTCGACAGGGTACGATACGCAGTATTTT.